This T cell receptor beta chain comes out of a study of cytomegalovirus exposure and HLA in healthy donors. The PCR contained 60 Vbeta and 13 Jbeta primers. Assay used: immunoSEQ multiplex PCR; TCRdb lists only in-frame clones, some missing. This table has 100,000 to 150,000 clones, approximately 84% appearing once. After removal of 5 bases from V and 5 bases from J, the junction contained 2 bases not matched to a gene. The length of the CDR3 is 12 residues. The germline gives CDR1 SGHAT, CDR2 FQDESV (reference sequence). Study findings and constraints: Cytomegalovirus-associated status was assigned to roughly 160 TCR beta chains. Donor immune exposure was known only as CMV serostatus.

This clone came up a few times. What it binds is unknown. Sequencing was performed on PBMCs. This sequence joins TRBV11-1 and TRBJ1-2; 7 nucleotides match TRBD1. This receptor was identified in a woman between 35 and 50 years old in good health and CMV-seronegative. CDR3 nucleotide sequence: TGTGCCAGCAGCGAGACAGGGTATGGCTACACCTTC. It encodes CASSETGYGYTF.